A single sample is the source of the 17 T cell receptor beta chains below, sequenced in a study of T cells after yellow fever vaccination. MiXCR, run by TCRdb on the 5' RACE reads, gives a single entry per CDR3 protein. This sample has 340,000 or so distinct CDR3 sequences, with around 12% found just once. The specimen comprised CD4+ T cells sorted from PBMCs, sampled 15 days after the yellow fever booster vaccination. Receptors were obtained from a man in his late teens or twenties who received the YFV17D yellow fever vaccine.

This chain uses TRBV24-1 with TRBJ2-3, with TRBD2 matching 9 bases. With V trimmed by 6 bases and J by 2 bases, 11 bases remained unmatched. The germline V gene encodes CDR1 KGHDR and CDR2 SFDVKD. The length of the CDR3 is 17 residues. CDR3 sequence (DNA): TGTGCCACCAGTATGGGTAGCGGGGGTTACCACACAGATACGCAGTATTTT. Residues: CATSMGSGGYHTDTQYF.

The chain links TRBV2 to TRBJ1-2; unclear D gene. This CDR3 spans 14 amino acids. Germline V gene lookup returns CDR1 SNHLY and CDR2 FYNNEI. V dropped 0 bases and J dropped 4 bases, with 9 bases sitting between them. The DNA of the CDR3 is TGTGCCAGCAGTGAAGCCCGTATGGGCTATGGCTACACCTTC. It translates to CASSEARMGYGYTF.

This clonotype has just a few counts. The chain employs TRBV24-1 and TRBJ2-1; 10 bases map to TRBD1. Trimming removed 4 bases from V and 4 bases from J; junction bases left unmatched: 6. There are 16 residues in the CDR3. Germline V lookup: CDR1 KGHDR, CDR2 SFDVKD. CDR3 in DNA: TGTGCCACCAGTGACGGCTCGGGACAGGGGTACAATGAGCAGTTCTTC. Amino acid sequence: CATSDGSGQGYNEQFF.

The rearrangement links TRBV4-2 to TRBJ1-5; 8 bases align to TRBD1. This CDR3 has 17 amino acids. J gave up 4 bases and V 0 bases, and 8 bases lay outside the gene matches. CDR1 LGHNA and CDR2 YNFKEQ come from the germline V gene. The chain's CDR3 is CASSQDPGQGNNQPQHF. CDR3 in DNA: TGTGCCAGCAGCCAAGATCCTGGACAGGGAAATAATCAGCCCCAGCATTTT.

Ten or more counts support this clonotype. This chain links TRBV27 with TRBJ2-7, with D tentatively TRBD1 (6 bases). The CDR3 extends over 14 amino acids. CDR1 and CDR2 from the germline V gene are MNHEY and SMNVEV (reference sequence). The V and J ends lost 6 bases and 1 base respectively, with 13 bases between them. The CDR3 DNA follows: TGTGCCAGCAGAAGGGGGTGGGATTCCTACGAGCAGTACTTC. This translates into CASRRGWDSYEQYF.

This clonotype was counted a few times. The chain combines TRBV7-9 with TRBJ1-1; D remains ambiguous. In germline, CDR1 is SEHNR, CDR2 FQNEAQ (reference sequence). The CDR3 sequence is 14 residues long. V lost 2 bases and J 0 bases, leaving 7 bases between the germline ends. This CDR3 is CASSLTLMNTEAFF. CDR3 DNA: TGTGCCAGCAGCTTAACACTTATGAACACTGAAGCTTTCTTT.

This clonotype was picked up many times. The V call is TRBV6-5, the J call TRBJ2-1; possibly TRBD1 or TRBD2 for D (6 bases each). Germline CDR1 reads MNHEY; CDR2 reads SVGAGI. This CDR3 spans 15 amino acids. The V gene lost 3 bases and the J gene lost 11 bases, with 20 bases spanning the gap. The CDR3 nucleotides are TGTGCCAGCAGTTATGGTCTTTCTGGGGGGCCTCAGCAGTTCTTC. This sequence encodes CASSYGLSGGPQQFF.

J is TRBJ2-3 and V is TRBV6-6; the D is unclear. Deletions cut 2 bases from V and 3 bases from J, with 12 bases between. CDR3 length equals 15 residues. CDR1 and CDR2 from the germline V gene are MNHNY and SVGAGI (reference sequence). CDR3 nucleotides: TGTGCCAGCAGTTACGAGTGGGGATCGACAGATACGCAGTATTTT. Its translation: CASSYEWGSTDTQYF.

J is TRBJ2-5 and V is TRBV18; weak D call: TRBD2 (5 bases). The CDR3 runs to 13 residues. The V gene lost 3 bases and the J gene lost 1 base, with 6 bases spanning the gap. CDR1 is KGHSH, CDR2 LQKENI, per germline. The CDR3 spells CASSPEGQETQYF. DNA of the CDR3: TGTGCCAGCTCACCCGAGGGCCAAGAGACCCAGTACTTC. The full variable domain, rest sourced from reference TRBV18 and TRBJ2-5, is NAGVMQNPRHLVRRRGQEARLRCSPMKGHSHVYWYRQLPEEGLKFMVYLQKENIIDESGMPKERFSAEFPKEGPSILRIQQVVRGDSAAYFCASSPEGQETQYFGPGTRLLVL.

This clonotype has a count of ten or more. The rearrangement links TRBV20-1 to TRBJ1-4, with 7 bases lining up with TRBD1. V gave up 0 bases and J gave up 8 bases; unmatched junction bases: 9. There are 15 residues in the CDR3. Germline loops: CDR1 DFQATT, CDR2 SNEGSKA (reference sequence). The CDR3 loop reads CSARDHKGAGEKLFF. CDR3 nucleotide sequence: TGCAGTGCTAGAGATCATAAGGGGGCAGGGGAAAAACTGTTTTTT.

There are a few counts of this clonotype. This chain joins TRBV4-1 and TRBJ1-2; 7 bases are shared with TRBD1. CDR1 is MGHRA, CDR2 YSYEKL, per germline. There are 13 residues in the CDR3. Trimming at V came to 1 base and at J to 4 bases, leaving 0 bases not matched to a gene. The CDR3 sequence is CASSQAGGYGYTF. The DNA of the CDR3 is TGCGCCAGCAGCCAAGCAGGGGGCTATGGCTACACCTTC.

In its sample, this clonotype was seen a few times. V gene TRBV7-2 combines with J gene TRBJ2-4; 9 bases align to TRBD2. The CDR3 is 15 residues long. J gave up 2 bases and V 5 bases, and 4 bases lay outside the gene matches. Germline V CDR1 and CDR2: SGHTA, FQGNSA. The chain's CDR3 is CASSRGGVTKNIQYF. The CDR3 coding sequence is TGTGCCAGCAGCCGCGGGGGGGTAACCAAAAACATTCAGTACTTC.

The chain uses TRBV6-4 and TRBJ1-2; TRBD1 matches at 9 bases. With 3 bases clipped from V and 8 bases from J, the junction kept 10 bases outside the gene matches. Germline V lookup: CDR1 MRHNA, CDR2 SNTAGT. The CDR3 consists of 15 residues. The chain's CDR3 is CASSERPGTGTGYTF. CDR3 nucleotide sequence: TGTGCCAGCAGTGAACGTCCCGGGACAGGGACCGGCTACACCTTC.

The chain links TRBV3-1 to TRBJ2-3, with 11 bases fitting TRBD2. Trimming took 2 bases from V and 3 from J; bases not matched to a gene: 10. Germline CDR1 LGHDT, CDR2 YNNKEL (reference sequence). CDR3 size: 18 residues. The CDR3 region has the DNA TGTGCCAGCAGCCAAACTAGCGGGGGCAGCTTTGGGACAGATACGCAGTATTTT. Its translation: CASSQTSGGSFGTDTQYF.

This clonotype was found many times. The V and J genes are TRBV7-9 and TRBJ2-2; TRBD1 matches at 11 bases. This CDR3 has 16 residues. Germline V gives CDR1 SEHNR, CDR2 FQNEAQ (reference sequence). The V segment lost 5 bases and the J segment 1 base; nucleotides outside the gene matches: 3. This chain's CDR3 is CASSPGQGVNTGELFF. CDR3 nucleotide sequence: TGTGCCAGCAGCCCGGGACAGGGGGTGAACACCGGGGAGCTGTTTTTT.

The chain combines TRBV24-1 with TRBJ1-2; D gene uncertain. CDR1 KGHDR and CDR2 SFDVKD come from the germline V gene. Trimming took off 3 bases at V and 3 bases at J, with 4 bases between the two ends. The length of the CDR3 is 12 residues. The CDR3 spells CATSDAHYGYTF. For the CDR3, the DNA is TGTGCCACCAGTGATGCTCACTATGGCTACACCTTC.

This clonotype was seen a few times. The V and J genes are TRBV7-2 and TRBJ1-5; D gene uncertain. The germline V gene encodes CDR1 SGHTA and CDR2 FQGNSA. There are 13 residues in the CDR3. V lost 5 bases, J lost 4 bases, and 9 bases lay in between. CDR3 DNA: TGTGCCAGCAGCCAACGGGGAAATCAGCCCCAGCATTTT. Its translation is CASSQRGNQPQHF.